The entry that follows covers one TCR beta chain sequence. Its antigen is unknown. There are no base qualities to consult, and no much larger clone falls within one base. For CDR1 and CDR2, the germline V gene (reference sequence) lists GTSNPN and SVGIG. The CDR3 contains 12 residues, cysteine and phenylalanine counted. Of the read, only the CDR3 DNA is kept; its 36 bases are in frame from base 1. Trimming at the junction amounts to 5 bases on V and 5 bases on J, and the germline ends lie 12 bases apart. The data originate from a study of CD8 T cells in Susac syndrome (dated by TCRdb to about 2019). Study-wide context: Whether CD8+ T cell activation and differentiation in Susac syndrome was antigen driven was tested using repertoire sequencing.

Peripheral blood CD8+ and CD4+ T cells from healthy donors, Susac syndrome patients and multiple sclerosis patients were profiled by high-throughput TCR beta sequencing. Treatment-naive patients with stable or active relapsing-remitting disease fulfilling revised McDonald criteria were used as multiple sclerosis controls. CD8+ TEMRA cells were enriched by FACS, while bulk CD8+ and CD4+ T cells were purified by magnetic negative isolation. Blood was drawn into EDTA tubes, processed within 24 hours, and PBMCs were isolated by density gradient centrifugation. PBMCs intended for TCR sequencing were cryopreserved in liquid nitrogen and were subsequently thawed in a 37 degrees C water bath. The sorted or isolated CD4+, CD8+ and CD8+ TEMRA cells had a purity of 90% or higher. On the study overall, not on this receptor specifically: The number of individuals in the TCR sequencing and HLA analysis was acknowledged as relatively small.

RNA was extracted using the RNeasy kit, and about 0.5 to 1 ug of the RNA was reverse transcribed with random hexamers. TCR beta CDR3 regions were amplified with the immunoSEQ multiplex PCR assay covering 54 Vbeta and 13 Jbeta segments. PCR amplification bias was corrected using a synthetic template baseline for primer optimization and computational correction. The original pipeline was this. Reads were annotated to V, D and J genes per IMGT and analyzed with immunoSEQ Analyzer, keeping only productive sequences. To calculate clonality, Shannon entropy was normalized by log2 of the number of productive unique sequences and then subtracted from one. For each patient and control, public and private clones were evaluated within the 100 most prevalent clones. A clone was defined as Susac-specific if it was absent from the healthy and MS cohorts, from roughly 990 published viral clones and from other ImmuneACCESS disease sequences. Clones were called with MiXCR by TCRdb after fastp trimmed the public reads at Q25, and only in-frame beta chains were retained. Rows matching on CDR3 protein sequence are summarized as one entry with the most common DNA and genes. TCRdb's processing, not the authors', yielded these V and J calls. The sample profile shows about 210,000 distinct CDR3 sequences; around 96% of them were found once. The ten largest clones capture 0.085% to 0.095% of the sample.

The sample comprised CD4+ T cells from PBMCs. This chain joins TRBV30 to TRBJ2-5; the D segment could be TRBD2, given 6 matching bases. The clonotype comes from a human donor with multiple sclerosis. The CDR3 here reads CAWDARGETQYF. The bases are TGTGCCTGGGACGCACGGGGGGAGACCCAGTACTTC.